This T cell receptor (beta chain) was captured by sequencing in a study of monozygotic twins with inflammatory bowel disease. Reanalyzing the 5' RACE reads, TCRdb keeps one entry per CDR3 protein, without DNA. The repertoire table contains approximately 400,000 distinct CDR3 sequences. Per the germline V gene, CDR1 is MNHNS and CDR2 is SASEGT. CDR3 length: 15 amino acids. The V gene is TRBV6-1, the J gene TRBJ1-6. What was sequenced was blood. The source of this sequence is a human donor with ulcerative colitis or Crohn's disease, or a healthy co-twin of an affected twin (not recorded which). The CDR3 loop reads CASSGGSSYNSPLHF.